This T cell receptor (beta chain) was identified during a study of shared clonotypes between healthy human individuals. About the research overall: Sampling drew on donors who were a couple of women and three men aged 18 to 49.

The naive CD8 population came from CD45RO-negative cells selected for CCR7, without terminally differentiated effector memory CD45RA+ cells. Assay execution proceeded at the deep level. The repertoire was sequenced with immunoSEQ multiplex PCR; TCRdb's copy has only in-frame clones and lacks some. The table records about 2,200,000 clones, roughly 91% of them present only once. The sequence derives from a man aged 18 to 29 in good health. Some clones in this sample may be carry-over from other donors' samples. The sequenced sample consisted of naive CD8+ T cells from PBMCs.

DNA for the CDR3: TGTGCCAGCAGTTTAGATCAGGGATCATACGAGCAGTACTTC. Translating gives CASSLDQGSYEQYF. The chain is built from TRBV27 and TRBJ2-7, with a tentative D call TRBD1 (5 bases). The V end was cut by 2 bases, the J end by 4 bases, with 12 bases between. Germline CDR1 reads MNHEY; CDR2 reads SMNVEV (reference sequence). This CDR3 has 14 amino acids.